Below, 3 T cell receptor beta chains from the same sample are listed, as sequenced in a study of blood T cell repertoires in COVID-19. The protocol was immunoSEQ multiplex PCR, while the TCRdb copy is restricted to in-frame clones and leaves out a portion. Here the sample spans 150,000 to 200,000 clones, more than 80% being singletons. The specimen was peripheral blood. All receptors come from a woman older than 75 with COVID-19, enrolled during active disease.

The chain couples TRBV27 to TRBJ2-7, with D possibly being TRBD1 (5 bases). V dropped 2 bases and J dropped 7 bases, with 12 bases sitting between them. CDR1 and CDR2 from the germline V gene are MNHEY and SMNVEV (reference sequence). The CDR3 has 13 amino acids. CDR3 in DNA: TGTGCCAGCAGTTTAAGGGGTTATGGGGAGCAGTACTTC. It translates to CASSLRGYGEQYF.

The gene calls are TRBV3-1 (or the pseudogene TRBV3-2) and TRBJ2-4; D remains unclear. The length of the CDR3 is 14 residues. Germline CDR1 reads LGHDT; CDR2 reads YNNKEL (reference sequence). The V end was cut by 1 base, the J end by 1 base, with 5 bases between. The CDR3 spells CASSQGAAKNIQYF. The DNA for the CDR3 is TGTGCCAGCAGCCAAGGGGCGGCCAAAAACATTCAGTACTTC.

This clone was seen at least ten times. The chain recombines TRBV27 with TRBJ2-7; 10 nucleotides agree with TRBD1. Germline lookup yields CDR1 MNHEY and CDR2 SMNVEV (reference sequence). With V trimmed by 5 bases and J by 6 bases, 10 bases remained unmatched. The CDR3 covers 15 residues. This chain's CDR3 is CASSASGTGVSEQYF. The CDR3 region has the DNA TGTGCCAGCAGTGCGTCCGGGACAGGGGTATCCGAGCAGTACTTC.